The 14 T cell receptor beta chains below come from one sample, sequenced in a study of blood T cell repertoires in COVID-19. Assay used: immunoSEQ multiplex PCR; TCRdb lists only in-frame clones, some missing. The sample has hundreds of thousands of clones; about 87% are singletons. Sequenced material: PBMCs or T cells enriched from blood (not recorded which). Receptor source: a middle-aged man who had been exposed to COVID-19.

The table lists this clone with a count of one. This sequence joins TRBV7-9 and TRBJ2-7; D gene uncertain. CDR1 is SEHNR, CDR2 FQNEAQ, per germline (reference sequence). V was trimmed by 1 base and J by 4 bases, leaving 8 bases between them. This CDR3 comprises 13 residues. The CDR3 bases are TGTGCCAGCAGCTTAGGGAGTAGGTACGAGCAGTACGTC. Protein: CASSLGSRYEQYV.

CDR3 sequence reads: CASRGQANTEAFF. CDR3 DNA: TGTGCCAGCAGGGGACAGGCGAACACTGAAGCTTTCTTT. This chain connects TRBV2 to TRBJ1-1; the match to TRBD1 covers 8 bases. The V gene's germline CDR1 is SNHLY and CDR2 FYNNEI. V lost 6 bases to trimming and J lost 1 base; unmatched junction nucleotides: 1. CDR3 length: 13 amino acids. Full variable domain (missing parts from reference TRBV2 and TRBJ1-1): EPEVTQTPSHQVTQMGQEVILRCVPISNHLYFYWYRQILGQKVEFLVSFYNNEISEKSEIFDDQFSVERPDGSNFTLKIRSTKLEDSAMYFCASRGQANTEAFFGQGTRLTVV.

This chain links TRBV7-9 with TRBJ1-3; D uncertain. Between the trimmed V and J ends, which lost 6 bases and 1 base, there was a span of 7 bases. The CDR3 is 13 amino acids. Germline CDR1 and CDR2: SEHNR and FQNEAQ (reference sequence). CDR3 loop: CASSRESGNTIYF. The CDR3, as DNA: TGTGCCAGCAGTCGGGAGTCTGGAAACACCATATATTTT.

This chain links TRBV5-1 with TRBJ1-1, with TRBD1 matching 8 bases. This CDR3 is built from 15 residues. Germline V gene data show CDR1 as SGHRS and CDR2 as YFSETQ. After removal of 4 bases from V and 4 bases from J, the junction contained 9 bases not matched to a gene. The DNA of the CDR3 is TGCGCCAGCAGCACGCCGGGACAGGTGACCACTGAAGCTTTCTTT. It codes for CASSTPGQVTTEAFF.

A few counts support this clone. The chain is built from TRBV5-1 and TRBJ2-2; D possibly corresponds to TRBD2 (6 bases). The germline V and J ends were trimmed by 4 bases and 5 bases, with 15 bases remaining between them. The germline gives CDR1 SGHRS, CDR2 YFSETQ. The CDR3 contains 15 residues. CDR3 sequence (DNA): TGCGCCAGCAGCCTCGGGCCCGGAGGGACCGGGGAGCTGTTTTTT. This codes for CASSLGPGGTGELFF.

The chain combines TRBV10-3 with TRBJ1-3; 10 nucleotides agree with TRBD1. Germline loops: CDR1 ENHRY, CDR2 SYGVKD. This CDR3 contains 15 residues. J lost 3 bases, V lost 6 bases, and 5 bases had no gene match. The chain's CDR3 is CAISGQGVVGNTIYF. The CDR3 DNA is TGTGCCATCAGCGGACAGGGGGTTGTTGGAAACACCATATATTTT.

The chain uses TRBV2 and TRBJ2-3; a weak D match, TRBD2 (6 bases). Germline CDR1 and CDR2: SNHLY and FYNNEI. The CDR3 runs to 14 residues. Trimming removed 5 bases at V and 6 bases at J, with 15 bases between. CDR3 DNA sequence: TGTGCCAGCAGTTATACGGGACGGGGGGATACGCAGTATTTT. Protein product: CASSYTGRGDTQYF.

The chain recombines TRBV6-5 with TRBJ1-1, with 8 bases aligning to TRBD1. Per the germline V gene, CDR1 is MNHEY and CDR2 is SVGAGI. Trimming cost V 2 bases and J 1 base; bases outside gene matches: 0. CDR3 length equals 14 residues. This CDR3 is CASSYGQGNTEAFF. CDR3 sequence (DNA): TGTGCCAGCAGTTACGGACAGGGGAACACTGAAGCTTTCTTT.

The genes are TRBV5-1 and TRBJ2-1, with TRBD1 matching 11 bases. This CDR3 is built from 19 residues. CDR1 and CDR2 (germline): SGHRS, YFSETQ. Losses at the gene ends were 4 bases for V and 1 base for J; bases not matched to a gene: 13. CDR3: CASSTGTGGSRESYNEQFF. As DNA, the CDR3 is TGCGCCAGCAGCACCGGGACAGGGGGATCGCGGGAGTCCTACAATGAGCAGTTCTTC.

This chain connects TRBV5-8 to TRBJ1-2, with D perhaps matching TRBD1 (6 bases). The ends were cut back, 8 bases at V and 6 bases at J, with 20 bases in the middle. Per the germline V gene, CDR1 is SGHTS and CDR2 is YDEGEE. The CDR3 loop spans 14 amino acids. This chain's CDR3 is CASQLIGGIDGYTF. CDR3 nucleotides: TGTGCCAGTCAGCTAATAGGGGGAATAGATGGCTACACCTTC.

The chain carries TRBV6-1 and TRBJ1-5; D ambiguous. The CDR3 sequence is 13 residues long. The V end was cut by 2 bases, the J end by 4 bases, with 6 bases between. Germline V CDR1 and CDR2: MNHNS, SASEGT. CDR3 DNA: TGTGCCAGCAGTGAAATCGGGAATCAGCCCCAGCATTTT. This sequence encodes CASSEIGNQPQHF.

This chain uses TRBV28 with TRBJ1-1, with TRBD1 matching 8 bases. J was trimmed by 5 bases and V by 1 base; bases with no gene match: 6. This CDR3 has 15 residues. Germline V gives CDR1 MDHEN, CDR2 SYDVKM. The DNA of the CDR3 is TGTGCCAGCAGTTTATTAACAGGGGGTCGGACTGAAGCTTTCTTT. Protein sequence: CASSLLTGGRTEAFF.

This clone came up once. The chain carries TRBV5-6 and TRBJ2-7; a possible D gene is TRBD1 (6 bases). V was clipped by 4 bases and J by 2 bases, with 19 bases between them. CDR1 is SGHDT and CDR2 is YYEEEE in the germline V gene. This CDR3 has 16 amino acids. The DNA of the CDR3 is TGTGCCAGCAGCATAAAACAGGGACCGTTGACCTACGAGCAGTACTTC. Its protein is CASSIKQGPLTYEQYF.

As DNA, the CDR3 is TGCGCCAGCAGGATGATGGGGGGAAGTCAAGAGACCCAGTACTTC. It specifies CASRMMGGSQETQYF. The rearrangement uses TRBV5-1 and TRBJ2-5; D possibly corresponds to TRBD2 (6 bases). This CDR3 region has 15 residues. Per germline, CDR1 SGHRS and CDR2 YFSETQ. V was trimmed by 5 bases and J by 2 bases, leaving 16 bases between them.